In its sample, the clone carrying this TCR beta chain was seen a few times. The data originate from a study of blood T cell repertoires in COVID-19. CDR3 length: 10 residues. Germline CDR1 is DFQATT and CDR2 is SNEGSKA (reference sequence). V dropped 4 bases and J dropped 7 bases, with 7 bases sitting between them. The assay was immunoSEQ multiplex PCR, and TCRdb's table has in-frame clones only and misses some. In the table there are fewer than 400,000 clones, 70% to 90% of which are singletons. This receptor was obtained from a man aged 25-45 years who had recovered from COVID-19. The chain links TRBV20-1 to TRBJ1-1; no clear D gene. The material sequenced was PBMCs or T cells enriched from blood (not recorded which). The CDR3 DNA sequence: TGCAGTGCTATTTCGGGTGAAGCTTTCTTT. It specifies CSAISGEAFF.